The source of this TCR beta chain is a study of blood T cells in healthy people across ages. The authors ran a second PCR of roughly 6 to 12 cycles using a sample-barcoded 5' primer and a J-beta primer mix. TCRdb called the 5' RACE reads again in MiXCR, with one record for every CDR3 protein. The table includes about 940,000 distinct CDR3 sequences, around 46% detected once. The CDR3 runs 15 residues. Germline assignment: CDR1 MNHEY and CDR2 SMNVEV (reference sequence). Trimming pared 5 bases from V and 2 bases from J, leaving 16 bases between. The TCR was taken from a man aged 30 to 39 in good health. The chain joins TRBV27 to TRBJ2-7, with D tentatively TRBD1 (6 bases). Sequenced sample: blood. CDR3 sequence: CASSVTGYGPYEQYF. The CDR3, as DNA: TGTGCCAGCAGTGTAACAGGGTACGGGCCCTACGAGCAGTACTTC.